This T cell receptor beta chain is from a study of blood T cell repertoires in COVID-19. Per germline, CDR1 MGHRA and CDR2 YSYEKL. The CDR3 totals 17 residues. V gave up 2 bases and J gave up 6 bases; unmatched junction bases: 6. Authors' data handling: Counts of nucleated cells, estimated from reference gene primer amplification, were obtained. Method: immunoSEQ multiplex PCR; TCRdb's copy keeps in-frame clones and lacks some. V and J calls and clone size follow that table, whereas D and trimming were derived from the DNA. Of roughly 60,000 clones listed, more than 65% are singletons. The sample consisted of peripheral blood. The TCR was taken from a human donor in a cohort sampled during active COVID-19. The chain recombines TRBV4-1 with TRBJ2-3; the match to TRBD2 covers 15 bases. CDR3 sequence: CASSQWTSGRARDTQYF. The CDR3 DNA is TGCGCCAGCAGCCAATGGACTAGCGGGAGGGCCAGGGATACGCAGTATTTT.